Below are 21 T cell receptor beta chains sequenced from a single sample in a study of tumor and adjacent non-tumor tissue in lung cancer. TCRbeta libraries were built with three rounds of nested PCR, modified from ARM-PCR. MiXCR, run by TCRdb on the multiplex PCR reads, gives a single entry per CDR3 protein. The sample comprises some 100,000 distinct CDR3 sequences, 65% of which are singletons, and roughly 19% rests with the top ten. The template was RNA from unsorted bulk tissue. More than 3 cm separated this lung sample from the edge of the tumor. Sequencing used distant non-tumor lung tissue. All receptors come from a man aged 30 to 45 with non-small cell lung cancer.

This clonotype was seen just once. The junction departs from the called germline gene at one end, perhaps through a read error. The chain combines TRBV12-3 or TRBV12-4 with TRBJ2-5; 7 bases are a match to TRBD2. This CDR3 has 15 amino acids. In nucleotides, the CDR3 is TGTACCAGCAGTTTACCTAGCGGTGATCAAGAGACCCAATACTTC. It translates to CTSSLPSGDQETQYF.

About this clonotype: No conserved phenylalanine or tryptophan ends this CDR3, so it is likely a read error. The chain employs TRBV6-2 or TRBV6-3 and TRBJ2-7; tentatively, D is TRBD2 (6 bases). The germline gives CDR1 MNHEY, CDR2 SVGEGT. Trimming cost V 7 bases and J 0 bases, with 19 bases left between them. There are 16 residues in the CDR3. CDR3 coding DNA: TGTGCCAGCAATTATGATCCAGGAGGGAGCTCCTACGAGCAGTACTTA. This encodes CASNYDPGGSSYEQYL.

On this clonotype itself: The junction departs from germline at one end; a sequencing error may be responsible. V is TRBV7-8 and J is TRBJ2-5; 7 nucleotides line up with TRBD1. The V gene's germline CDR1 is SGHVS and CDR2 FQNEAQ. CDR3 length: 15 amino acids. CDR3 protein: CAISRGDSVQETQYF. The CDR3 DNA is TGTGCCATCAGCCGAGGGGACAGTGTCCAAGAGACCCAGTACTTC.

The rearrangement joins TRBV20-1 to TRBJ1-1; 9 bases agree with TRBD1. Germline V lookup: CDR1 DFQATT, CDR2 SNEGSKA (reference sequence). The CDR3 runs 14 residues. CDR3: CIVSDRGGKTEAFF. CDR3 in DNA: TGCATTGTTAGTGACAGGGGGGGAAAGACTGAAGCTTTCTTT.

As regards this clonotype: A read error may account for a junction end that differs from germline. This chain uses TRBV29-1 with TRBJ2-1; D is unclear. The length of the CDR3 is 13 residues. Germline CDR1 reads SQVTM; CDR2 reads ANQGSEA. The CDR3 region has the DNA TGCAGCGTTGAAGAATGGTCCTACAATGAGCAATTCTTC. Translating gives CSVEEWSYNEQFF.

The DNA for the CDR3 is TGTGCCAGCAGTGAGTCTTGGCCGCAGCAACGGTCCGATACGCAGTATTTT. Its translation is CASSESWPQQRSDTQYF. The rearrangement joins TRBV6-4 to TRBJ2-3; D remains unclear. CDR1 is MRHNA, CDR2 SNTAGT, per germline. The CDR3 totals 17 residues. Trimming removed 3 bases at V and 6 bases at J, with 22 bases between.

At least ten counts were recorded for this clonotype. This chain links TRBV4-3 with TRBJ1-2; TRBD1 matches 7 bases. The V and J ends lost 4 bases and 4 bases, in that order; junction bases with no gene match: 18. Germline-derived CDR1 and CDR2 are LGHNA and YSLEER. The CDR3 has 18 residues. CDR3 protein: CASSLLGPGGSLIYGYTF. DNA for the CDR3: TGCGCCAGCAGCCTCCTTGGGCCAGGGGGGAGTTTGATCTATGGCTACACCTTC.

The chain uses TRBV11-2 and TRBJ2-3; D is uncertain. Germline V CDR1 and CDR2: SGHAT, FQNNGV. The CDR3 extends over 13 amino acids. Trimming took 5 bases from V and 5 from J, leaving 11 bases between them. The DNA for the CDR3 is TGTGCCAGCAGCGTCTCTGGGATAGATACGCAGTATTTT. Amino acids: CASSVSGIDTQYF.

In the case of this clonotype: The germline gene is not matched at one end of the junction; a read error may be the cause. The chain has TRBV12-3 or TRBV12-4 and TRBJ2-1, with 10 nucleotides matching TRBD2. CDR3 length: 15 amino acids. CDR3 sequence: CVSSPGLAGDNEQFF. CDR3 coding DNA: TGTGTCAGCAGTCCCGGGCTAGCGGGAGACAATGAGCAGTTCTTC.

This rearrangement joins TRBV29-1 to TRBJ2-7, with D possibly being TRBD1 (6 bases). There are 14 residues in the CDR3. Germline values: CDR1 SQVTM, CDR2 ANQGSEA. V lost 7 bases, J lost 5 bases, and 21 bases lay in between. The CDR3 protein is CSAALGATNDEQYF. For the CDR3, the DNA is TGCAGCGCTGCGTTGGGGGCAACGAATGACGAGCAGTACTTC.

The chain combines TRBV7-9 with TRBJ2-3; 8 bases line up with TRBD2. CDR3 length equals 15 residues. V was clipped by 1 base and J by 4 bases; unmatched bases: 4. The germline V gene has CDR1 SEHNR and CDR2 FQNEAQ (reference sequence). The CDR3 DNA reads TGTGCCAGCAGCTTAGACGGGGGGGGTCCAGATACGCAGTATTTT. Protein: CASSLDGGGPDTQYF.

This clonotype has a handful of counts. The germline gene is not matched at one end of the junction; a read error may be the cause. This chain links TRBV11-2 with TRBJ2-5; D perhaps matches TRBD1 (6 bases). Germline V lookup: CDR1 SGHAT, CDR2 FQNNGV. This CDR3 comprises 14 residues. CDR3 in DNA: TGTGTCAGCAGCCTAAACAGGGTCCATGAGACCCAGTACTTC. It encodes CVSSLNRVHETQYF.

The chain is built from TRBV6-5 and TRBJ2-7; D remains ambiguous. The CDR3 is made up of 15 amino acids. V lost 11 bases, J lost 6 bases, and 26 bases lay in between. Germline V gene data show CDR1 as MNHEY and CDR2 as SVGAGI. The CDR3 here is CACNYSRPGQPEQYF. CDR3 nucleotides: TGTGCCTGCAATTACTCAAGACCCGGCCAACCCGAGCAGTACTTC.

Remarks on this clonotype: As the CDR3 is not closed by the conserved phenylalanine or tryptophan, this likely results from a read error. This chain joins TRBV11-2 and TRBJ2-7; 7 bases are shared with TRBD1. Germline V gene lookup returns CDR1 SGHAT and CDR2 FQNNGV. The length of the CDR3 is 16 residues. V shed 5 bases, J shed 1 base, and the junction held 11 bases outside the gene matches. The CDR3 reads CASSHLSGTESYEQYL. CDR3 sequence (DNA): TGTGCCAGCAGCCACCTCTCCGGGACAGAATCCTACGAGCAGTACCTC.

This clonotype was seen ten or more times. CDR3 protein: CATSGKTDLTDTQYF. The CDR3 DNA follows: TGTGCCACCAGTGGGAAGACAGACCTCACAGATACGCAGTATTTT. This chain joins TRBV24-1 and TRBJ2-3; weak D call: TRBD1 (5 bases). Trimming shortened V by 5 bases and J by 2 bases, and 13 bases separated the two germline ends. The CDR3 has 15 residues. Germline CDR1 reads KGHDR; CDR2 reads SFDVKD.

Comments on this clonotype: Being one base from a much bigger clone, this may be a read error. No conserved phenylalanine or tryptophan ends this CDR3, so it is likely a read error. The chain uses TRBV5-4 and TRBJ2-1; D possibly corresponds to TRBD1 (6 bases). Germline-derived CDR1 and CDR2 are SGHNT and YYREEE (reference sequence). With 0 bases removed from V and 1 base from J, the gap between germline ends came to 8 bases. This CDR3 is 15 amino acids long. CDR3 sequence: CASSLVTGSYNEQFS. DNA of the CDR3: TGTGCCAGCAGCTTGGTGACAGGTTCCTACAATGAGCAGTTCTCC.

As to this clonotype: Mismatch with germline at one junction end may stem from a read error. This sequence joins TRBV12-3 or TRBV12-4 and TRBJ2-1; TRBD2 aligns across 7 bases. CDR3 length: 17 amino acids. CDR3 in DNA: TGCGCCAGCAGTTTCAAAGGCGGGAGCAGCTCCTACAATGAGCGGTTCTTC. This encodes CASSFKGGSSSYNERFF.

For this clonotype: The junction shows a germline mismatch at one end, possibly a read error. This chain joins TRBV11-3 and TRBJ2-1, with D perhaps matching TRBD1 (8 bases). This CDR3 has 13 residues. Germline V CDR1 and CDR2: SGHNT, YENEEA. The CDR3 DNA follows: TGTGCCAGCAGCTTCACAGGGGGGGATGAGCAGATCTTC. This gives the protein CASSFTGGDEQIF.

For this clonotype: At one boundary the junction diverges from the germline segment, which might be a read error. The rearrangement joins TRBV6-2 or TRBV6-3 to TRBJ2-3, with no clear D. Germline assignment: CDR1 MNHEY and CDR2 SVGEGT. This CDR3 is built from 15 residues. This CDR3 is CVSSYGESSTDTQYF. The CDR3 DNA is TGTGTCAGCAGTTATGGAGAATCTAGCACAGATACGCAGTATTTT.

With respect to this clonotype: Just one base apart from a much larger clone, this may be a read error. The rearrangement links TRBV20-1 to TRBJ1-1; 9 bases agree with TRBD1. This CDR3 contains 12 residues. In germline, CDR1 is DFQATT, CDR2 SNEGSKA (reference sequence). CDR3 coding DNA: TGCGGTGCGGAGACAGGGGGGCTCGAAGCTTTCTTT. Encoded protein: CGAETGGLEAFF.

With regard to this clonotype: Likely a read error: the CDR3 ends without its conserved phenylalanine or tryptophan. This sequence joins TRBV5-5 and TRBJ1-5, with unresolved D. Looked up from germline, CDR1 is SGHKS and CDR2 is YYEKEE (reference sequence). The CDR3 has 14 amino acids. The CDR3 DNA is TGTACCAGCAGCTTGGGTTACCTAGATCAGCCCCAGCATTCT. Translation gives CTSSLGYLDQPQHS.